A single sample is the source of the 23 T cell receptor beta chains below, sequenced in a study of T cells in Graves' hyperthyroidism and ophthalmopathy. Amplification yielded TCR beta CDR3 regions, with RNA transcripts as the source. When the TCR CDR3 underwent first-round RT-PCR, the HTBI primer set was used. TCRdb independently ran MiXCR on the multiplex PCR reads; one entry per CDR3 protein. The sample has approximately 600,000 distinct CDR3 sequences; approximately 13% are singletons. What was sequenced was blood. These receptors all come from a woman aged 25 to 39 with Graves' hyperthyroidism that later progressed to Graves' ophthalmopathy.

Comments on this clonotype: A much larger clone lies a single base off, so this may be a read error. V and J are TRBV7-9 and TRBJ1-2; D call uncertain. Trimming took off 0 bases at V and 6 bases at J, with 8 bases between the two ends. The V gene's germline CDR1 is SEHNR and CDR2 FQNEAQ (reference sequence). This CDR3 is built from 13 residues. As DNA, the CDR3 is TGTGCCAGCAGCTTAGCGATGCGGGATGGCTACACCTTC. Its translation: CASSLAMRDGYTF.

The V gene is TRBV9, the J gene TRBJ2-7, with D unresolved. Germline V gene sequence: CDR1 SGDLS, CDR2 YYNGEE. Trimming cost V 4 bases and J 0 bases, with 14 bases left between them. This CDR3 has 15 amino acids. DNA for the CDR3: TGTGCCAGCAGCCGATGGGCGGTGCCCTCCTACGAGCAGTACTTC. As protein: CASSRWAVPSYEQYF. Filled out from reference TRBV9 and TRBJ2-7, the complete variable domain reads DSGVTQTPKHLITATGQRVTLRCSPRSGDLSVYWYQQSLDQGLQFLIQYYNGEERAKGNILERFSAQQFPDLHSELNLSSLELGDSALYFCASSRWAVPSYEQYFGPGTRLTVT.

This clonotype was recorded many times. The chain links TRBV19 to TRBJ2-7; a weak D match, TRBD1 (5 bases). Between the trimmed V and J ends, which lost 6 bases and 4 bases, there was a span of 22 bases. Germline assignment: CDR1 LNHDA and CDR2 SQIVND (reference sequence). CDR3 length equals 16 residues. The CDR3 bases are TGTGCCAGTAGGAGAGCCGCTTTTGGGGCGGAGTACGAGCAGTACTTC. Protein sequence: CASRRAAFGAEYEQYF.

In this sample, this clonotype turned up a few times. The CDR3 DNA is TGCGCCAGCAGCTACCATACAGGGGGCGCGCGGGCCAAAAACATTCAGTACTTC. Translation gives CASSYHTGGARAKNIQYF. This chain joins TRBV5-1 and TRBJ2-4; TRBD1 matches 9 bases. The length of the CDR3 is 18 residues. Germline trimming cut 3 bases from V and 1 base from J; bases unmatched to any gene: 11. The V gene's germline CDR1 is SGHRS and CDR2 YFSETQ.

At least ten counts were recorded for this clonotype. The genes are TRBV18 and TRBJ1-1; weak D call: TRBD1 (5 bases). Trimming pared 3 bases from V and 1 base from J, leaving 12 bases between. The germline V gene has CDR1 KGHSH and CDR2 LQKENI. This CDR3 is built from 15 residues. CDR3 sequence (DNA): TGTGCCAGCTCACCCGGGCAGGGTCGGAACACTGAAGCTTTCTTT. Amino acid sequence: CASSPGQGRNTEAFF.

On this clonotype: Since a much larger clone is just one base distant, this may be a read error. The V call is TRBV4-1, the J call TRBJ1-4; D uncertain. This CDR3 is 13 amino acids long. CDR1 and CDR2 (germline): MGHRA, YSYEKL. Trimming left V 2 bases short and J 5 bases short, with 6 bases between. CDR3 DNA: TGCGCCAGCAGCCAATCCCGAAATGAAAAACTGTTTTTT. Translation: CASSQSRNEKLFF.

This clonotype came up many times. The V gene is TRBV12-3 or TRBV12-4, the J gene TRBJ2-3; tentatively, D is TRBD1 (5 bases). The length of the CDR3 is 16 residues. V lost 6 bases, J lost 7 bases, and 23 bases lay in between. The CDR3, as DNA: TGTGCCAGCAGGGACCTTCCCCCCACAGGAAAGCATACGCAGTATTTT. Its protein is CASRDLPPTGKHTQYF.

This clonotype has a count of ten or more. V and J are TRBV27 and TRBJ1-6; D uncertain. The V gene lost 3 bases and the J gene lost 3 bases, with 6 bases spanning the gap. This CDR3 has 14 residues. Germline-derived CDR1 and CDR2 are MNHEY and SMNVEV (reference sequence). The CDR3 here is CASSLLIYNSPLHF. The CDR3 DNA sequence: TGTGCCAGCAGTTTGCTCATCTATAATTCACCCCTCCACTTT.

For this clonotype: It may be a read error: a sequence one base away is much more abundant. This sequence joins TRBV28 and TRBJ1-5; the D is unclear. This CDR3 region has 14 residues. The germline V gene encodes CDR1 MDHEN and CDR2 SYDVKM. Trimming removed 2 bases from V and 0 bases from J, with 5 bases in between. CDR3 sequence (DNA): TGTGCCAGCAGTTTACGGATTAGCAATCAGCCCCAGCATTTT. It codes for CASSLRISNQPQHF.

In this sample, this clonotype turned up many times. CDR3 sequence reads: CASSLPDTSYEQYF. DNA for the CDR3: TGTGCCAGCAGCTTACCTGACACATCCTACGAGCAGTACTTC. The chain combines TRBV7-9 with TRBJ2-7; D is uncertain. The CDR3 is 14 residues long. CDR1 SEHNR and CDR2 FQNEAQ come from the germline V gene (reference sequence). V was cut by 2 bases and J by 1 base, with 9 bases left in between.

This clonotype was counted at least ten times. CDR3 residues: CASSHTDRGQSQPQHF. The CDR3 DNA reads TGTGCCAGCAGCCATACCGACAGGGGGCAGAGTCAGCCCCAGCATTTT. The genes are TRBV3-1 and TRBJ1-5; 10 bases line up with TRBD1. Unmatched junction bases numbered 8, after V lost 3 bases and J lost 6 bases. Germline assignment: CDR1 LGHDT and CDR2 YNNKEL (reference sequence). This CDR3 is built from 16 residues.

This clonotype was seen at least ten times. The genes are TRBV12-3 or TRBV12-4 and TRBJ1-4, with 8 bases fitting TRBD1. The V and J ends lost 5 bases and 1 base, in that order; junction bases with no gene match: 3. The length of the CDR3 is 15 residues. CDR3 protein: CASSVGTGTNEKLFF. CDR3 bases: TGTGCCAGCAGTGTCGGGACAGGAACTAATGAAAAACTGTTTTTT.

CDR3 sequence: CASSPRSSGRDTQYF. The CDR3 DNA sequence: TGTGCCAGCAGTCCCCGGAGTAGCGGGAGAGATACGCAGTATTTT. The V and J genes are TRBV12-3 or TRBV12-4 and TRBJ2-3; 9 bases agree with TRBD2. With 5 bases clipped from V and 5 bases from J, the junction kept 8 bases outside the gene matches. The CDR3 runs 15 residues.

Many counts were recorded for this clonotype. The chain carries TRBV30 and TRBJ2-7; D uncertain. Germline loops: CDR1 GTSNPN, CDR2 SVGIG (reference sequence). V lost 2 bases, J lost 7 bases, and 12 bases lay in between. CDR3 length equals 12 residues. CDR3 amino acids: CAWSRTSLEQYF. CDR3 DNA: TGTGCCTGGAGTCGGACCTCATTGGAGCAGTACTTC.

The J gene is TRBJ2-1, the V gene TRBV20-1, with a weak D call TRBD2 (6 bases). Trimming pared 3 bases from V and 1 base from J, leaving 16 bases between. This CDR3 region has 16 residues. CDR1 DFQATT and CDR2 SNEGSKA come from the germline V gene (reference sequence). This CDR3 reads CSASDRGTSSYNEQFF. The CDR3 DNA reads TGCAGTGCTAGCGACCGCGGGACTTCTTCCTACAATGAGCAGTTCTTC.

This clonotype was detected ten times or more. This chain connects TRBV11-2 to TRBJ1-2, with 7 nucleotides matching TRBD1. The V gene end was trimmed by 3 bases and the J gene end by 1 base; junction bases not matched to a gene: 5. The CDR3 totals 15 residues. Germline CDR1 reads SGHAT; CDR2 reads FQNNGV. CDR3 in amino acids: CASSFNRGGNYGYTF. The DNA of the CDR3 is TGTGCCAGCAGCTTTAACAGGGGCGGTAACTATGGCTACACCTTC.

To note about this clonotype: A clone one base away is much larger, so this may be a read error. CDR3: CANSFWEWLAADNEQFF. CDR3 sequence (DNA): TGTGCCAACAGTTTTTGGGAATGGCTAGCCGCTGACAATGAGCAGTTCTTC. This sequence joins TRBV12-3 or TRBV12-4 and TRBJ2-1; tentatively, D is TRBD2 (5 bases). The CDR3 has 17 amino acids.

The sample holds many counts of this clonotype. The chain employs TRBV6-2 or TRBV6-3 and TRBJ2-7; 11 bases map to TRBD2. The V segment lost 6 bases and the J segment 2 bases; nucleotides outside the gene matches: 3. The V gene's germline CDR1 is MNHEY and CDR2 SVGEGT. The CDR3 is 14 amino acids. The DNA of the CDR3 is TGTGCCAGCAGCGGGACTAGCGGTACCTACGAGCAGTACTTC. Its protein product is CASSGTSGTYEQYF.

The sample holds many counts of this clonotype. The chain is built from TRBV11-3 and TRBJ2-7; 12 nucleotides match TRBD1. V lost 2 bases to trimming and J lost 6 bases; unmatched junction nucleotides: 5. This CDR3 contains 15 residues. Looked up from germline, CDR1 is SGHNT and CDR2 is YENEEA. The CDR3 DNA sequence: TGTGCCAGCAGCTTAATGGGACAGGGGGCGCGCGAGCAGTACTTC. Encoded protein: CASSLMGQGAREQYF.

This clonotype came up a few times. This sequence joins TRBV12-3 or TRBV12-4 and TRBJ2-7; D may be TRBD1 or TRBD2 (6 bases each). The CDR3 length is 15 residues. V was shortened by 4 bases and J by 6 bases, with 19 bases between the two germline ends. The CDR3 DNA sequence: TGTGCCAGCAGTTCCAGGGGTGGGACTCCGGGCGAGCAGTACTTC. Protein product: CASSSRGGTPGEQYF.

This clonotype was seen repeatedly, ten times or more. The rearrangement links TRBV6-1 to TRBJ2-7, with D tentatively TRBD2 (5 bases). In germline, CDR1 is MNHNS, CDR2 SASEGT. The CDR3 is 15 residues long. The V and J ends lost 5 bases and 1 base respectively, with 15 bases between them. The CDR3 region is CASSPQREGSYEQYF. In nucleotides, the CDR3 is TGTGCCAGCAGTCCGCAAAGAGAGGGATCCTACGAGCAGTACTTC.

The gene calls are TRBV11-3 and TRBJ2-3, with 11 nucleotides matching TRBD2. Germline CDR1 and CDR2: SGHNT and YENEEA. CDR3 size: 17 residues. The ends lost 5 bases at V and 4 bases at J; junction bases unmatched: 11. CDR3 bases: TGTGCCAGCAGCCCGGAGACTAGCGGGATCAGATCAGATACGCAGTATTTT. Encoded protein: CASSPETSGIRSDTQYF. Full variable domain (missing parts from reference TRBV11-3 and TRBJ2-3): EAGVVQSPRYKIIEKKQPVAFWCNPISGHNTLYWYLQNLGQGPELLIRYENEEAVDDSQLPKDRFSAERLKGVDSTLKIQPAELGDSAVYLCASSPETSGIRSDTQYFGPGTRLTVL.

There are many counts of this clonotype. The CDR3 coding sequence is TGTGCCAGCAGCCCGCGTTGGGCTAGCGGGAACCAAGAGACCCAGTACTTC. Protein product: CASSPRWASGNQETQYF. The chain has TRBV11-2 and TRBJ2-5, with 9 bases identical to TRBD2. This CDR3 region has 17 residues. The V segment lost 5 bases and the J segment 0 bases; nucleotides outside the gene matches: 10. Germline values: CDR1 SGHAT, CDR2 FQNNGV.